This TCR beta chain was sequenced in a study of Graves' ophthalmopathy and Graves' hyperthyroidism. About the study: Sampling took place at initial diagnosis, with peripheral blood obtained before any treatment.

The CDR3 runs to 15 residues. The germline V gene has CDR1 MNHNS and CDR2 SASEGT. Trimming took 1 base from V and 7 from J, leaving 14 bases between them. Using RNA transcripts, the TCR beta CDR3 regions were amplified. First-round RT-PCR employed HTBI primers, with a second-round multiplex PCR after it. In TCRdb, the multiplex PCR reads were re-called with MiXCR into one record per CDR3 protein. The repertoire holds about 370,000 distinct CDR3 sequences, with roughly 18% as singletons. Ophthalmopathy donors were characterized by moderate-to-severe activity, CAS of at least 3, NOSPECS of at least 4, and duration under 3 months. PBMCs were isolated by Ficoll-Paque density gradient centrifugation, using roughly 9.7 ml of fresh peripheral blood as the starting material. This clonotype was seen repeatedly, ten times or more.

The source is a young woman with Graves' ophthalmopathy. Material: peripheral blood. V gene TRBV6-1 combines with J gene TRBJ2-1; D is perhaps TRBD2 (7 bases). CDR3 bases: TGTGCCAGCAGTGAAGGGGATGGGGGGGCGAATGAGCAGTTCTTC. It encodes CASSEGDGGANEQFF.